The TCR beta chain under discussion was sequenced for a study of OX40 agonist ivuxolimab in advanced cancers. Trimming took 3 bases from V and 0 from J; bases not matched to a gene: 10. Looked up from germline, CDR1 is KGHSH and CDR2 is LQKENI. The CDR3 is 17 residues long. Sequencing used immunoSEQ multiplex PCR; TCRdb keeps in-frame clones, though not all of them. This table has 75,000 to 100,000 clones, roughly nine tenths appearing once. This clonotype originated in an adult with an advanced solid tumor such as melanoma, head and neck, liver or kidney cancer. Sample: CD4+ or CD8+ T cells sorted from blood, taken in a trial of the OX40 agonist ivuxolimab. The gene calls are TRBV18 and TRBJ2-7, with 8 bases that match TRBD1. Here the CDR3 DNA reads TGTGCCAGCTCACCCAGAGCACAGGGGGACCTCTCCTACGAGCAGTACTTC. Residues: CASSPRAQGDLSYEQYF.